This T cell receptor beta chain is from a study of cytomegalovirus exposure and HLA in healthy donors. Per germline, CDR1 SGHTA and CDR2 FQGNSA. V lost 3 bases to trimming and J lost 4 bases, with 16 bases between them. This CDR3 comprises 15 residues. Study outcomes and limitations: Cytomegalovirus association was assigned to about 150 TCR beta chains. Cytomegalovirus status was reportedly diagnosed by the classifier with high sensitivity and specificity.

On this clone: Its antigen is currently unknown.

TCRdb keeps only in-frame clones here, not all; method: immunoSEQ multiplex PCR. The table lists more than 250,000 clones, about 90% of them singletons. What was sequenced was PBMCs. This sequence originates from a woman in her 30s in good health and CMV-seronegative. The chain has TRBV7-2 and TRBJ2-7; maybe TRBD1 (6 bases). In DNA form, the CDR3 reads TGTGCCAGCAGCTTTGGGTGGGGGCTCGGTTACGAGCAGTACTTC. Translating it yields CASSFGWGLGYEQYF.